The clone carrying this T cell receptor (beta chain) was recorded at least ten times. Antigen specificity is unknown. These data originate in a study of regulatory T cells in long-lasting Graves disease. As for the study in general: Recently diagnosed Graves' patients had received antithyroid drugs for under 3 months. The study, taken as a whole, reports: Persistent disease favored TRBV28, TRBJ1-2 and TRBJ2-5.

Arm-PCR of CDR3 regions and iRepertoire HTBI primers were the basis on which TCR beta libraries were built. Original methodology: Throughout the samples, researchers identified 62 TRBV and approximately 13 TRBJ segments. TCRdb re-analysed the multiplex PCR reads in MiXCR, keeping a single row per CDR3 protein. The V and J calls were determined by TCRdb, not by the authors. The table includes about 450,000 distinct CDR3 sequences, about a sixth detected once. This CDR3 is built from 11 residues. V lost 2 bases and J 5 bases, leaving 5 bases between the germline ends. Germline lookup yields CDR1 DFQATT and CDR2 SNEGSKA (reference sequence). Noted time point: newly diagnosed GD, antithyroid drugs for less than 3 months. TCR sequences were obtained from RNA taken from PBMCs. These data were also reused for a study on T cells in Graves' hyperthyroidism and ophthalmopathy. That study adds: Not enrolled were patients with uncontrolled infection, other autoimmune disease, pregnancy or lactation.

V gene TRBV20-1 combines with J gene TRBJ2-3; no clear D gene. This TCR was recovered from a woman aged 25 to 39 with Graves disease. The source material was peripheral blood mononuclear cells (PBMCs), sampled at new diagnosis, from a patient treated with antithyroid drugs. The CDR3, as DNA: TGCAGTGCTAGACAACTAGATACGCAGTATTTT. Translating gives CSARQLDTQYF.